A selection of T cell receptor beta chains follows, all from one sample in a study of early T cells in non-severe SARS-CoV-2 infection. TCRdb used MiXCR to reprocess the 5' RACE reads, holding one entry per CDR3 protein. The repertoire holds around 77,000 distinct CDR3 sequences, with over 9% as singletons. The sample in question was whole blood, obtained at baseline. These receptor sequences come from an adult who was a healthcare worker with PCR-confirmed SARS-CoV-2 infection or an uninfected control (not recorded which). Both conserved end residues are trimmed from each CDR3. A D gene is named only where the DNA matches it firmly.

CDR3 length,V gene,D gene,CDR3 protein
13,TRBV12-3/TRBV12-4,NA,ASSLVEEATDTQY
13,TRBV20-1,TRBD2,SAVLAGGPIDEQF
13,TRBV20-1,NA,SARDPAGRSEKLF
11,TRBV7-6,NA,ASSGYDTGELF
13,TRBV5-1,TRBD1,ASSEGQFNTGELF
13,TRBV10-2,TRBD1,ASRNGGQGNTEAF
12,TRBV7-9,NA,ASSLDRDGTEAF
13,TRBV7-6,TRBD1,ASSSGQGVNSPLH
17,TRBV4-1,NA,ASSQDRARGGVATDTQY
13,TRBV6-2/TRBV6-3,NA,ASSFLPASTDTQY
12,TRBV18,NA,ASSPNDRSGEQY
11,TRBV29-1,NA,SVEVRGQNTIY
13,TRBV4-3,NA,ASSQTRGKSYEQY
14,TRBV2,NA,ASNGAGNRYNSPLH
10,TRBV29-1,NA,SVGGRGDTQY
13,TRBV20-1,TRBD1,SASDTGTVNYEQY
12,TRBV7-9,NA,ASSHGAGGEKLF
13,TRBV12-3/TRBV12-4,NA,ASSYTGTPTDTQY
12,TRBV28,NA,ASRNREPSYEQY
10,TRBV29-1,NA,SVESRGGIGF
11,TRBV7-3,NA,ASSFSAGNGYT
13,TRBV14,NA,ASSQVGGLNTEAF
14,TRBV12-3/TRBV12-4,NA,ASSLGSEFGVHEQF
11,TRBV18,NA,ASSPVKGYGYT
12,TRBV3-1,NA,ASSQGGRDQPQH
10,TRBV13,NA,ASSLGRGGAF
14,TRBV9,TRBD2,ASSSQAGHDTDTQY
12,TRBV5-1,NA,ASSWGSLSYEQY
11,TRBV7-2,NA,ASSTGTSNTQY
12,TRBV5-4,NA,ASSSGLNTGELF
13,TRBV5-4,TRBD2,ASSIDSGGADTQY
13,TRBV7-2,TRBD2,ASSLAGGSADTQY
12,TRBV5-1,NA,ASSLGQSGGGYT
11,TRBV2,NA,ASSEGEGYEQY
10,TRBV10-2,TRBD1,ASSGTATEAF
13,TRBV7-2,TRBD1,ASSARTGVGYEQY
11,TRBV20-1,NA,SAREQHSYGYT
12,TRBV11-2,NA,ASSFGLQSYEQY
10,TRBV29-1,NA,SSTGGIETQY
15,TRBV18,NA,ASSKLIGADGEDTQY
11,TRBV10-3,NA,ATHPGTSYEQY
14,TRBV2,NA,ASSESTPHYTDTQY
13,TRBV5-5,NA,ASSSIDNSNYGYT
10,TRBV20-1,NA,SAPDRQETQY
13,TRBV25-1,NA,ASRRYRPYSHEQF
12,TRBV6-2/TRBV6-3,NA,ASSYLRSTDTQY
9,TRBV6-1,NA,ASSETPEAF
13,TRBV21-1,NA,ASSVRDRVNTEAF
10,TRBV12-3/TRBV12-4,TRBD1,ASRDRGGGYT